These 20 T cell receptor beta chains were sequenced from one sample in a study of PD-L1 blockade in urothelial cancer. The time point is: pretreatment peripheral blood. TCRdb's table, derived via immunoSEQ multiplex PCR, lists solely in-frame clones and lacks some. Here the sample spans 45,000 or so clones, about 88% being singletons. Sample: PBMCs, taken around atezolizumab (anti-PD-L1) treatment. The origin of the receptors is a donor at least 40 years old with urothelial cancer.

This clone showed up just once. The chain is built from TRBV10-2 and TRBJ2-4; D is unresolved. Germline V gene lookup returns CDR1 WSHSY and CDR2 SAAADI. The CDR3 has 16 residues. Trimming took 3 bases from V and 0 from J, leaving 12 bases between them. The CDR3 DNA sequence: TGCGCCAGCAGTGACGGTACGATCCTAGCCAAAAACATTCAGTACTTC. Amino acid sequence: CASSDGTILAKNIQYF.

For the CDR3, the DNA is TGTGCCAGCAGTGTTGGGCATCACACCGGGGAGCTGTTTTTT. Residues: CASSVGHHTGELFF. The chain joins TRBV6-5 to TRBJ2-2; D is uncertain. This CDR3 comprises 14 residues. The V end was cut by 5 bases, the J end by 3 bases, with 10 bases between. Looked up from germline, CDR1 is MNHEY and CDR2 is SVGAGI.

The chain combines TRBV7-9 with TRBJ1-3; a weak D match, TRBD1 (5 bases). CDR1 is SEHNR and CDR2 is FQNEAQ in the germline V gene (reference sequence). This CDR3 comprises 16 residues. The ends were cut back, 5 bases at V and 3 bases at J, with 17 bases in the middle. This CDR3 reads CASSPPFGAIGNTIYF. CDR3 DNA: TGTGCCAGCAGCCCCCCGTTTGGGGCGATTGGAAACACCATATATTTT.

The V call is TRBV27, the J call TRBJ2-7; TRBD2 matches at 8 bases. Germline CDR1 MNHEY, CDR2 SMNVEV (reference sequence). This CDR3 is 14 amino acids long. Germline trimming cut 7 bases from V and 6 bases from J; bases unmatched to any gene: 11. The CDR3 nucleotides are TGTGCCAGCAATCCGGGGGGGCGGCGGGTCGAGCAGTACTTC. It codes for CASNPGGRRVEQYF.

The DNA of the CDR3 is TGCGCCAGCAGTCAATCGAGGTGCCCGAACACCGGGGAGCTGTTTTTT. As protein: CASSQSRCPNTGELFF. The V and J genes are TRBV23-1 and TRBJ2-2; D uncertain. TRBV23-1 is an open reading frame, and its role is uncertain. The CDR3 is 16 residues long. Trimming took off 0 bases at V and 0 bases at J, with 8 bases between the two ends.

The chain combines TRBV7-6 with TRBJ1-5; no firm D call. Germline-derived CDR1 and CDR2 are SGHVS and FNYEAQ. V lost 5 bases and J 7 bases, leaving 12 bases between the germline ends. CDR3 length equals 13 residues. CDR3: CASSPTLGQPQHF. The DNA of the CDR3 is TGTGCCAGCAGCCCAACACTCGGGCAGCCCCAGCATTTT.

The chain recombines TRBV15 with TRBJ1-1; TRBD1 agrees at 11 bases. There are 14 residues in the CDR3. Germline CDR1 is LNHNV and CDR2 is YYDKDF (reference sequence). Trimming took 2 bases from V and 10 from J; bases not matched to a gene: 6. For the CDR3, the DNA is TGTGCCACCAGCAGATCCGGGACAGGGGGGCGAGCTTTCTTT. This encodes CATSRSGTGGRAFF.

This rearrangement joins TRBV9 to TRBJ2-7; TRBD2 is a possible D gene (7 bases). V shed 4 bases and J shed 5 bases, with 19 bases lying between them. The CDR3 contains 15 residues. Germline V CDR1 and CDR2: SGDLS, YYNGEE. In nucleotides, the CDR3 is TGTGCCAGCAGCAAGGGGGGGGACCCCTGGAACGAGCAGTACTTC. This gives the protein CASSKGGDPWNEQYF.

This clone has just one count. V gene TRBV5-1 combines with J gene TRBJ2-5, with D possibly being TRBD1 (6 bases). Germline assignment: CDR1 SGHRS and CDR2 YFSETQ. The CDR3 totals 16 residues. V lost 4 bases to trimming and J lost 1 base, with 17 bases between them. As DNA, the CDR3 is TGCGCCAGCAGCCAATTGGGGGCCCCTCGCCAAGAGACCCAGTACTTC. This codes for CASSQLGAPRQETQYF. Full variable domain (outside the CDR3, taken from reference TRBV5-1 and TRBJ2-5): KAGVTQTPRYLIKTRGQQVTLSCSPISGHRSVSWYQQTPGQGLQFLFEYFSETQRNKGNFPGRFSGRQFSNSRSEMNVSTLELGDSALYLCASSQLGAPRQETQYFGPGTRLLVL.

The chain employs TRBV7-9 and TRBJ1-1; no reliable D call. The germline V and J ends were trimmed by 1 base and 0 bases, with 9 bases remaining between them. This CDR3 region has 15 residues. Germline V gives CDR1 SEHNR, CDR2 FQNEAQ (reference sequence). The CDR3 DNA follows: TGTGCCAGCAGCTTAGTGAGGCAGCTGAACACTGAAGCTTTCTTT. This translates into CASSLVRQLNTEAFF.

V gene TRBV11-3 combines with J gene TRBJ1-5; TRBD1 matches 7 bases. The V gene end was trimmed by 0 bases and the J gene end by 0 bases; junction bases not matched to a gene: 11. Germline V lookup: CDR1 SGHNT, CDR2 YENEEA. The CDR3 runs 19 residues. The CDR3 bases are TGTGCCAGCAGCTTAGACGGGGGAAGACAGGGCCATAGCAATCAGCCCCAGCATTTT. Translation gives CASSLDGGRQGHSNQPQHF. The whole variable domain, filled in from reference TRBV11-3 and TRBJ1-5, reads EAGVVQSPRYKIIEKKQPVAFWCNPISGHNTLYWYLQNLGQGPELLIRYENEEAVDDSQLPKDRFSAERLKGVDSTLKIQPAELGDSAVYLCASSLDGGRQGHSNQPQHFGDGTRLSIL.

This chain uses TRBV29-1 with TRBJ2-1; 9 bases align to TRBD1. The CDR3 is 14 residues long. CDR1 SQVTM and CDR2 ANQGSEA come from the germline V gene. V lost 5 bases and J lost 5; bases outside the gene matches: 7. The CDR3: CSVLDDRGNNEQFF. The DNA of the CDR3 is TGCAGCGTTTTGGACGACAGGGGGAACAATGAGCAGTTCTTC.

The V gene is TRBV7-9, the J gene TRBJ1-3; D might be TRBD1 (6 bases). The CDR3 is 16 amino acids. Germline CDR1 is SEHNR and CDR2 is FQNEAQ (reference sequence). V shed 5 bases and J shed 1 base, with 15 bases lying between them. The CDR3 sequence: CASSLTGTPSGNTIYF. The CDR3 nucleotides read TGTGCCAGCAGCCTCACCGGGACACCGTCTGGAAACACCATATATTTT.

The rearrangement links TRBV5-1 to TRBJ2-1, with TRBD2 matching 11 bases. The CDR3 extends over 16 amino acids. Germline V gene lookup returns CDR1 SGHRS and CDR2 YFSETQ. The V and J ends lost 0 bases and 7 bases, in that order; junction bases with no gene match: 6. CDR3 nucleotides: TGCGCCAGCAGCTTGGGGGGTGGGACTAGCGGAAATGAGCAGTTCTTC. Translated: CASSLGGGTSGNEQFF.

The chain recombines TRBV7-2 with TRBJ2-5, with 9 nucleotides matching TRBD2. CDR1 is SGHTA, CDR2 FQGNSA, per germline. The CDR3 spans 14 residues. J was trimmed by 5 bases and V by 3 bases; bases with no gene match: 4. The CDR3 protein is CASSFASGVETQYF. The CDR3 nucleotides read TGTGCCAGCAGCTTCGCTAGCGGGGTTGAGACCCAGTACTTC.

This rearrangement joins TRBV29-1 to TRBJ1-1; tentatively, D is TRBD1 (5 bases). The CDR3 extends over 14 amino acids. Trimming pared 7 bases from V and 0 bases from J, leaving 15 bases between. The germline V gene has CDR1 SQVTM and CDR2 ANQGSEA. DNA for the CDR3: TGCAGCGCCACGAGTGGGGCCTTGAACACTGAAGCTTTCTTT. It codes for CSATSGALNTEAFF.

The chain carries TRBV6-5 and TRBJ2-3; 8 bases line up with TRBD2. Germline V gene data show CDR1 as MNHEY and CDR2 as SVGAGI. This CDR3 is 16 amino acids long. The trim removed 0 bases at V and 7 bases at J, leaving 9 bases unmatched. The DNA of the CDR3 is TGTGCCAGCAGTTACTCGACCAGCGGGAGCAGGAATACGCAGTATTTT. It specifies CASSYSTSGSRNTQYF.

The rearrangement joins TRBV5-1 to TRBJ2-5; no clear D gene. Germline V gene lookup returns CDR1 SGHRS and CDR2 YFSETQ. V lost 2 bases, J lost 1 base, and 18 bases lay in between. This CDR3 comprises 17 residues. In DNA form, the CDR3 reads TGCGCCAGCAGCTTAGTTGGGCTACCACGCCCCCAAGAGACCCAGTACTTC. Amino acid sequence: CASSLVGLPRPQETQYF. The full variable domain, completed using reference TRBV5-1 and TRBJ2-5, is KAGVTQTPRYLIKTRGQQVTLSCSPISGHRSVSWYQQTPGQGLQFLFEYFSETQRNKGNFPGRFSGRQFSNSRSEMNVSTLELGDSALYLCASSLVGLPRPQETQYFGPGTRLLVL.

The J gene is TRBJ2-2, the V gene TRBV29-1, with a tentative D call TRBD1 (6 bases). Germline V lookup: CDR1 SQVTM, CDR2 ANQGSEA. Trimming left V 6 bases short and J 6 bases short, with 14 bases between. CDR3 size: 13 residues. The CDR3 bases are TGCAGCGTAGGGGGTTGGATGGCCGGGGAGCTGTTTTTT. It encodes CSVGGWMAGELFF.

The J gene is TRBJ2-2, the V gene TRBV11-2, with D hard to call. The germline V gene encodes CDR1 SGHAT and CDR2 FQNNGV. Trimming pared 1 base from V and 2 bases from J, leaving 11 bases between. The CDR3 loop spans 16 amino acids. The CDR3 nucleotides are TGTGCCAGCAGCTTAGGGCACACCTCTAACACCGGGGAGCTGTTTTTT. Translating it yields CASSLGHTSNTGELFF.